What follows describes a single T cell receptor beta chain. The antigen is undetermined. The PCR had 60 Vbeta and 13 Jbeta primers. TCRdb's table, derived via immunoSEQ multiplex PCR, lists solely in-frame clones and lacks some. Counted here are some 150,000 clones, 60% to 85% occurring once; the ten biggest clones make up 2.5% to 3.5%. The data derive from a study of cytomegalovirus exposure and HLA in healthy donors. The study, taken as a whole, reports: A classifier reportedly called cytomegalovirus status with high sensitivity and specificity. HLA alleles were associated with roughly 17,000 TCR beta sequences in a later analysis at 0.05 false discovery rate.

Germline V gene data show CDR1 as SEHNR and CDR2 as FQNEAQ (reference sequence). Trimming cost V 5 bases and J 3 bases; bases outside gene matches: 9. The CDR3 extends over 16 amino acids. The specimen sequenced was PBMCs. The gene calls are TRBV7-9 and TRBJ2-3, with TRBD2 identical over 9 bases. The sequence was collected from a female donor in good health and CMV-seronegative. This CDR3 reads CASSLLAGAGTDTQYF. The CDR3 DNA sequence: TGTGCCAGCAGCCTGTTAGCGGGGGCAGGTACAGATACGCAGTATTTT.